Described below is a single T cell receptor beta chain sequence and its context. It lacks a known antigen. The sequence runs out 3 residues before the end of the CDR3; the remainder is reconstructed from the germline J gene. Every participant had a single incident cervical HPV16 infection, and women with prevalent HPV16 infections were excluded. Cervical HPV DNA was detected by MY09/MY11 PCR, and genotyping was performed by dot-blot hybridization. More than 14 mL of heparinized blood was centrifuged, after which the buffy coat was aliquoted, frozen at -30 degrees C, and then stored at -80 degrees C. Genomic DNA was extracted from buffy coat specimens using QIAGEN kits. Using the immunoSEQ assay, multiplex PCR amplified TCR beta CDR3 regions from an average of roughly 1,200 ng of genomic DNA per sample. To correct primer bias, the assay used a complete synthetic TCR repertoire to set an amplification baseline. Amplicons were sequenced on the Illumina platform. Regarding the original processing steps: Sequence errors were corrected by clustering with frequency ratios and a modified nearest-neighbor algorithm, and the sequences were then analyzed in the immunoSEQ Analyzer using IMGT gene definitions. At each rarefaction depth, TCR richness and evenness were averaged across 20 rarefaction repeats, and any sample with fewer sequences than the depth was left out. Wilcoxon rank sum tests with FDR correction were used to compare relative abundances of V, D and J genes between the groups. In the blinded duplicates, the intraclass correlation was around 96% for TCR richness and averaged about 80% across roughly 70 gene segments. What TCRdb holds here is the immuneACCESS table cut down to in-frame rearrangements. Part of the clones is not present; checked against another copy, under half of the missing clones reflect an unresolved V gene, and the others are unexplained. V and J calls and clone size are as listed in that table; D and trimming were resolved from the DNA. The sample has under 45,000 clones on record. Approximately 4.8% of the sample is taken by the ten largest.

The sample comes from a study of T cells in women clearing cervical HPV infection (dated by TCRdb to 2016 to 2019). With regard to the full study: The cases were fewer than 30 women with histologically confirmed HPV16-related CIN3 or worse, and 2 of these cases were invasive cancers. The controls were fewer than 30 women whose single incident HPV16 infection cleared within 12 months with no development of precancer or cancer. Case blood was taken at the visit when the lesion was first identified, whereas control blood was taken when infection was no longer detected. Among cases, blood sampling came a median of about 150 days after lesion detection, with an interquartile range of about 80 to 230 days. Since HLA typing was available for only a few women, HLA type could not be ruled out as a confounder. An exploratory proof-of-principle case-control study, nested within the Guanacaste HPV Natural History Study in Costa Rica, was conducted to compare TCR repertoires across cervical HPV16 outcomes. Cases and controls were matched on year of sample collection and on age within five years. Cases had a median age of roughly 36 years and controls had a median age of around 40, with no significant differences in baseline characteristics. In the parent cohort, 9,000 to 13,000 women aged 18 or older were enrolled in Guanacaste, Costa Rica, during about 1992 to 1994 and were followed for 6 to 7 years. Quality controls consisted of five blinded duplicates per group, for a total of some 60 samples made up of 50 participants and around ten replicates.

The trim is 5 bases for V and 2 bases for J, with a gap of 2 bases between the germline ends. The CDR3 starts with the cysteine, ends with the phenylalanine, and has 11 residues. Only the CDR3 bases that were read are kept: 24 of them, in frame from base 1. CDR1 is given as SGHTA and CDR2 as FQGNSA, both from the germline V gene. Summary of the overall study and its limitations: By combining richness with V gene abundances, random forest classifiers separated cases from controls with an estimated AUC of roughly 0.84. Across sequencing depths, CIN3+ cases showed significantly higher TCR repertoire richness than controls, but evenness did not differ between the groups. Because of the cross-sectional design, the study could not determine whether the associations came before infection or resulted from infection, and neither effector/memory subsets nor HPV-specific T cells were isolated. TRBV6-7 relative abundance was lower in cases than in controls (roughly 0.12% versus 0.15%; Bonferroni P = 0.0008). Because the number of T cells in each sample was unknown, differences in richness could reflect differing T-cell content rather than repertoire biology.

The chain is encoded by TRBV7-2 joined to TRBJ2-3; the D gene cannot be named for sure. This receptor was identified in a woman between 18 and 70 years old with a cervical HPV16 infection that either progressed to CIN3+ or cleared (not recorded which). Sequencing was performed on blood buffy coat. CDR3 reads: CASSHTDTQYF. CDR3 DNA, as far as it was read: TGTGCCAGCAGCCACACAGATACG.